Included here is one TCR beta chain sequence, with context. The antigen is unknown. The data were taken from a study of cytomegalovirus exposure and HLA in healthy donors. The V gene's germline CDR1 is SEHNR and CDR2 FQNEAQ (reference sequence). CDR3 length equals 14 residues. The ends were cut back, 5 bases at V and 2 bases at J, with 13 bases in the middle. Study results and caveats: Later analysis suggested links between common viral pathogens and several top significant clusters. CMV serostatus was the sole immune exposure data available. Rare TCR sequences dominated, though some public TCRs recurred in many donors.

Regarding donors, all were healthy bone marrow donors. Vbeta (60) and Jbeta (13) primers were used in the PCR. This table comes from immunoSEQ multiplex PCR, and its TCRdb copy is limited to in-frame clones, with some not included. The sample holds around 300,000 clones, roughly two thirds seen once. The chain combines TRBV7-9 with TRBJ2-7, with D possibly being TRBD2 (5 bases). The clonotype originates from a female donor in good health and CMV-seronegative. Input material: PBMCs. The CDR3 DNA follows: TGTGCCAGCAGCCACCCTGACGGGACCTACGAGCAGTACTTC. This sequence encodes CASSHPDGTYEQYF.